The clone carrying this T cell receptor beta chain has just one count. The CDR3 totals 10 residues. CDR1 and CDR2 from the germline V gene are SQVTM and ANQGSEA. V lost 5 bases, J lost 5 bases, and 6 bases lay in between. This entry is derived from a study of T-cell reconstitution after alpha-beta-depleted transplantation in children. Unique molecular identifiers were built into the TCRbeta library. TCRdb reanalysed the PCR reads using MiXCR and keeps one entry per CDR3 protein. The table has some 840,000 distinct CDR3 sequences, approximately 15% seen once. The sequence came from a male patient aged 10-17 years who had a stem cell transplant for acute lymphoblastic leukemia, so the T cells may come from the graft donor. The sample here was PBMCs, mostly from graft donor cells, taken 360 days after TCRalphabeta/CD19-depleted stem cell transplant. The V gene is TRBV29-1, the J gene TRBJ2-5; D call uncertain. CDR3 sequence (DNA): TGCAGCGTTACATACGAGACCCAGTACTTC. Protein sequence: CSVTYETQYF.